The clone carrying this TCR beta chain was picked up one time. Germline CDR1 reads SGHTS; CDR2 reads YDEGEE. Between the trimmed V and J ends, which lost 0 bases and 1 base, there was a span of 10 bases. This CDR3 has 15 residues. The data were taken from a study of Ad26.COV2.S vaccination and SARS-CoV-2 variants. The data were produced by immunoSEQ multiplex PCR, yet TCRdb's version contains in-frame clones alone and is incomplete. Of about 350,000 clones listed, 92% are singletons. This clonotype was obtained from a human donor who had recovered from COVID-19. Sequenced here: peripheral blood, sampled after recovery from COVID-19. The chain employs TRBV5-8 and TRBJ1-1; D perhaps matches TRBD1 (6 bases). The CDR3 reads CASSLVLQGNTEAFF. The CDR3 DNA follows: TGTGCCAGCAGCTTGGTCTTACAGGGGAACACTGAAGCTTTCTTT. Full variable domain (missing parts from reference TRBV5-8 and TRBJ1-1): EAGVTQSPTHLIKTRGQQATLRCSPISGHTSVYWYQQALGLGLQFLLWYDEGEERNRGNFPPRFSGRQFPNYSSELNVNALELEDSALYLCASSLVLQGNTEAFFGQGTRLTVV.